Each of the 5 T cell receptor beta chains below was sequenced from the same sample in a study of blood T cell repertoires in COVID-19. The method was immunoSEQ multiplex PCR; TCRdb's version includes in-frame clones alone and lacks a portion of them. The table has over 150,000 clones, more than 65% seen once. The sample taken for sequencing was peripheral blood. The receptors come from a man between 65 and 80 years old with active or convalescent COVID-19.

The chain joins TRBV19 to TRBJ1-6; D is undetermined. The CDR3 loop spans 15 amino acids. CDR1 is LNHDA, CDR2 SQIVND, per germline (reference sequence). V lost 7 bases to trimming and J lost 0 bases, with 10 bases between them. CDR3 residues: CASKAASSYNSPLHF. The DNA for the CDR3 is TGTGCCAGTAAGGCGGCCAGCTCCTATAATTCACCCCTCCACTTT.

The rearrangement uses TRBV28 and TRBJ1-1; 8 bases align to TRBD1. The CDR3 is 15 residues long. V dropped 4 bases and J dropped 3; count of bases not matched to a gene: 7. Per the germline V gene, CDR1 is MDHEN and CDR2 is SYDVKM. This chain's CDR3 is CASSSFRGLDTEAFF. CDR3 nucleotides: TGTGCCAGCAGTTCGTTCAGGGGGCTGGACACTGAAGCTTTCTTT.

J is TRBJ2-7 and V is TRBV6-5; possible D gene TRBD2, 6 bases. The CDR3 loop spans 14 amino acids. Germline V gene lookup returns CDR1 MNHEY and CDR2 SVGAGI. The V gene lost 6 bases and the J gene lost 2 bases, with 14 bases spanning the gap. CDR3 in amino acids: CASSPRDLPYEQYF. CDR3 nucleotide sequence: TGTGCCAGCAGCCCCCGGGACTTGCCCTACGAGCAGTACTTC.

The rearrangement uses TRBV6-4 and TRBJ1-1; D gene ambiguous. This CDR3 spans 14 amino acids. V shed 4 bases and J shed 1 base, with 10 bases lying between them. Germline lookup yields CDR1 MRHNA and CDR2 SNTAGT. The CDR3 sequence: CASSGRATNTEAFF. Here the CDR3 DNA reads TGTGCCAGCAGTGGGAGGGCTACGAACACTGAAGCTTTCTTT.

The chain carries TRBV19 and TRBJ1-1; 10 nucleotides align to TRBD1. The germline gives CDR1 LNHDA, CDR2 SQIVND (reference sequence). V shed 6 bases, J shed 3 bases, and the junction held 7 bases outside the gene matches. This CDR3 contains 15 residues. For the CDR3, the DNA is TGTGCCAGTAGCCTCGGACAGGGGGTATACACTGAAGCTTTCTTT. Encoded protein: CASSLGQGVYTEAFF.